What follows are 2 T cell receptor beta chains derived from one specimen sequenced in a study of T cells in Graves' hyperthyroidism and ophthalmopathy. Amplification of TCR beta CDR3 regions used RNA as the template. TCR CDR3 underwent first-round RT-PCR with the HTBI primer set. TCRdb independently ran MiXCR on the multiplex PCR reads; one entry per CDR3 protein. The repertoire includes approximately 740,000 distinct CDR3 sequences, 13% to 15% of them detected once, and roughly 10% sits in the top ten. Sequencing was carried out using blood. These receptors originate from a woman aged 18-29 years with Graves' hyperthyroidism.

The chain joins TRBV4-1 to TRBJ2-7, with D tentatively TRBD2 (6 bases). The V end was cut by 2 bases, the J end by 6 bases, with 11 bases between. CDR3 length equals 13 residues. Germline V gives CDR1 MGHRA, CDR2 YSYEKL. For the CDR3, the DNA is TGCGCCAGCAGCCAAATGGGGGGAGCCGAGCAGTACTTC. This gives the protein CASSQMGGAEQYF.

This clonotype was recorded at least ten times. The rearrangement links TRBV12-3 or TRBV12-4 to TRBJ2-7; D possibly corresponds to TRBD2 (5 bases). Between the trimmed V and J ends, which lost 7 bases and 1 base, there was a span of 14 bases. The CDR3 is 14 amino acids. The DNA for the CDR3 is TGTGCCAGCAAAACAGCGGAACTGTCCTACGAGCAGTACTTC. It encodes CASKTAELSYEQYF.